This T cell receptor beta chain was observed in a study of identical twins. This clonotype showed up just a few times. A single record per CDR3 protein comes from TCRdb applying MiXCR to the 5' RACE reads. Altogether fewer than 250,000 distinct CDR3 sequences are present, around a sixth being singletons, with the ten largest covering 40%. Germline V CDR1 and CDR2: LGHNT, FRNRAP. Trimming took 5 bases from V and 2 from J, leaving 16 bases between them. The CDR3 contains 16 residues. Another study also made use of these data, one on T cells expressing NK-cell markers.

This chain connects TRBV12-5 to TRBJ2-1, with a tentative D call TRBD2 (6 bases). The sequencing sample was made of CD8+ T cells sorted from blood. The sequence derives from a woman between 18 and 30 years old in good health. The CDR3 DNA is TGTGCTAGTGGTAACGTGACTAGTACCCCCTACAATGAGCAGTTCTTC. Amino acids: CASGNVTSTPYNEQFF.